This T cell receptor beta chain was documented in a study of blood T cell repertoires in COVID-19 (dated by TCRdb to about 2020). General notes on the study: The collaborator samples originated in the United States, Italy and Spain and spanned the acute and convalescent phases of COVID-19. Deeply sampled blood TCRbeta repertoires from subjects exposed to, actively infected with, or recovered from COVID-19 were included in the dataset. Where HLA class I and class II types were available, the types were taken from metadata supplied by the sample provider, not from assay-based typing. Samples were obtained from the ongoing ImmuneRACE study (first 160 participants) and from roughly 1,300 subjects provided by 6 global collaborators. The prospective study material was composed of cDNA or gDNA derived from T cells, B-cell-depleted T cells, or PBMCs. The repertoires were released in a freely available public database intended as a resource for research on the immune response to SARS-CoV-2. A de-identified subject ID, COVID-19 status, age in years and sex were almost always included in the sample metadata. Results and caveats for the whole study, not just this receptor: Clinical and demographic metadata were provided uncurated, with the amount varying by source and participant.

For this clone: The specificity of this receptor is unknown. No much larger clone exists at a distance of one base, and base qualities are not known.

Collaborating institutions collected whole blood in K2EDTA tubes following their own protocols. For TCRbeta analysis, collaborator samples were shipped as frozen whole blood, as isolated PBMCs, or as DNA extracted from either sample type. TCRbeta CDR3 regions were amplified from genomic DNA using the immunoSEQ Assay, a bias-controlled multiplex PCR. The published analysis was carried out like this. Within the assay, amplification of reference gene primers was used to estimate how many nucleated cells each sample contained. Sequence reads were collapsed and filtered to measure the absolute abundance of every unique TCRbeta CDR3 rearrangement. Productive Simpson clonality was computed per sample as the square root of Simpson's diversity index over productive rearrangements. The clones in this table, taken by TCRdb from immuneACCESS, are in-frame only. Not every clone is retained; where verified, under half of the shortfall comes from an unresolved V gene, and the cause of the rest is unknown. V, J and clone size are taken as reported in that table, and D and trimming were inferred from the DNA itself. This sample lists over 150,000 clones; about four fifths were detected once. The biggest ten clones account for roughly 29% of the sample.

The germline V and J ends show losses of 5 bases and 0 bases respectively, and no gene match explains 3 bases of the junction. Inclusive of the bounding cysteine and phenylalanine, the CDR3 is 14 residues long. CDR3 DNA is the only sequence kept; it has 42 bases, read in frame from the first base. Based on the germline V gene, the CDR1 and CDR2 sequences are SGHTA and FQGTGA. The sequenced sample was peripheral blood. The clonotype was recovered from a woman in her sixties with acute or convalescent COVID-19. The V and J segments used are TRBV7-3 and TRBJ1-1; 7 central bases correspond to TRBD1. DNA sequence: TGTGCCAGCAGCGCGGGACAGCTGAACACTGAAGCTTTCTTT. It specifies CASSAGQLNTEAFF.